This T cell receptor beta chain is drawn from a study of blood T cell repertoires in COVID-19. The overall study: COVID-19 samples from acute and convalescent phases originated in the United States, Italy and Spain.

The Seattle patients joined while their infection was active and were tracked longitudinally afterward. This CDR3 is 14 amino acids long. Germline CDR1 is SGHTA and CDR2 is FQGNSA. V was clipped by 1 base and J by 5 bases, with 11 bases between them. Here immunoSEQ multiplex PCR was the method, and the copy in TCRdb shows in-frame clones only, minus some. The sample consists of about 100,000 clones, about 87% of them appearing once. The sample taken for sequencing was peripheral blood. This chain uses TRBV7-2 with TRBJ2-5; TRBD2 is a possible D gene (6 bases). The receptor was derived from a human donor with COVID-19, enrolled during active disease. The donor label of this sample is uncertain. CDR3 in amino acids: CASSLGGARETQYF. The CDR3 DNA sequence: TGTGCCAGCAGCTTAGGCGGGGCCAGGGAGACCCAGTACTTC.